This T cell receptor beta chain emerged from a study of cytomegalovirus exposure and HLA in healthy donors. Study-level information: Earlier results showed roughly 120 million unique TCR beta sequences derived from some 180 million T cells.

Germline lookup yields CDR1 MDHEN and CDR2 SYDVKM. V shed 8 bases, J shed 13 bases, and the junction held 8 bases outside the gene matches. The CDR3 is 12 amino acids. PCR amplification relied on 60 Vbeta primers (plus 13 Jbeta primers). The data were produced by immunoSEQ multiplex PCR, yet TCRdb's version contains in-frame clones alone and is incomplete. This sample contains about 72,000 clones. Findings and limits, study-wide: Researchers reportedly found TCR beta sequences accurately predicted most subjects' HLA-A and HLA-B alleles. Researchers counted around 180 TCR beta chains as cytomegalovirus-associated.

Notes on this clone: Its antigen is still unknown.

This receptor was obtained from a woman in her forties in good health and CMV-seropositive. V gene TRBV28 combines with J gene TRBJ1-5, with 10 bases aligning to TRBD1. The sample consisted of PBMCs. CDR3 protein: CASSWTGGRQHF. CDR3 sequence (DNA): TGTGCCAGCTCCTGGACAGGGGGTAGACAGCATTTT.